These T cell receptor beta chains were read from a single sample in a study of T cells in Graves' hyperthyroidism and ophthalmopathy. TCRdb processed the multiplex PCR reads anew with MiXCR; each CDR3 protein has one entry. Of 400,000 or so distinct CDR3 sequences detected, roughly 15% appear once; the ten largest clones hold approximately 20%. Sequences were obtained from blood. The source is a woman aged 55-70 years with Graves' ophthalmopathy. The CDR3 runs from the conserved cysteine through the conserved F or W. D genes are given only for firm matches. Rows may omit the clone size; those that give it use once, few, many or a size class.

D gene: TRBD1; V gene: TRBV18; J gene: TRBJ1-1; clone size: many; CDR3 protein: CASSLRGANTEAFF; CDR3 DNA: TGTGCCAGCTCGCTCAGGGGGGCGAACACTGAAGCTTTCTTT
D gene: -; V gene: TRBV20-1; J gene: TRBJ2-5; clone size: -; CDR3 protein: CSAQGMGETQYF; CDR3 DNA: TGCAGTGCTCAGGGTATGGGGGAGACCCAGTACTTC
D gene: TRBD1; V gene: TRBV7-9; J gene: TRBJ2-5; clone size: many; CDR3 protein: CASSLSGQGALETQYF; CDR3 DNA: TGTGCCAGCAGCTTATCGGGACAGGGGGCGCTTGAGACCCAGTACTTC
D gene: -; V gene: TRBV10-2; J gene: TRBJ2-7; clone size: few; CDR3 protein: CASSEPGIPWDYEQYF; CDR3 DNA: TGCGCCAGCAGTGAGCCAGGGATCCCCTGGGACTACGAGCAGTACTTC
D gene: TRBD1; V gene: TRBV4-1; J gene: TRBJ1-1; clone size: -; CDR3 protein: CASSQVRDRNTEAFF; CDR3 DNA: TGCGCCAGCAGCCAAGTCCGGGACAGGAACACTGAAGCTTTCTTT
D gene: TRBD2; V gene: TRBV11-2; J gene: TRBJ2-3; clone size: many; CDR3 protein: CASSYYGLADSTDTQYF; CDR3 DNA: TGTGCCAGCAGCTACTACGGACTAGCGGATAGCACAGATACGCAGTATTTT
D gene: -; V gene: TRBV6-1; J gene: TRBJ2-3; clone size: -; CDR3 protein: CASSQARTDTQYF; CDR3 DNA: TGTGCCAGCAGTCAGGCCCGCACAGATACGCAGTATTTT
D gene: -; V gene: TRBV30; J gene: TRBJ2-1; clone size: many; CDR3 protein: CAWSVSAAYNEQFF; CDR3 DNA: TGTGCCTGGAGTGTTTCGGCGGCCTACAATGAGCAGTTCTTC
D gene: -; V gene: TRBV5-1; J gene: TRBJ1-3; clone size: -; CDR3 protein: CASSPGGGNTIYF; CDR3 DNA: TGCGCCAGCAGCCCGGGGGGAGGAAACACCATATATTTT
D gene: TRBD1; V gene: TRBV11-1; J gene: TRBJ2-7; clone size: many; CDR3 protein: CASSSVQGNDEQYF; CDR3 DNA: TGTGCCAGCAGCTCGGTACAGGGGAACGACGAGCAGTACTTC
D gene: TRBD2; V gene: TRBV2; J gene: TRBJ2-1; clone size: few; CDR3 protein: CSSSSGSSYNEQFF; CDR3 DNA: TGTTCCAGTTCTAGCGGTAGCTCCTACAATGAGCAGTTCTTC
D gene: TRBD1; V gene: TRBV5-5; J gene: TRBJ1-1; clone size: many; CDR3 protein: CASSNRGQANTEAFF; CDR3 DNA: TGTGCCAGCAGCAACCGGGGACAGGCGAACACTGAAGCTTTCTTT
D gene: TRBD1; V gene: TRBV3-1; J gene: TRBJ2-5; clone size: -; CDR3 protein: CASSPRTGWETQYF; CDR3 DNA: TGTGCCAGCAGCCCTAGGACAGGGTGGGAGACCCAGTACTTC
D gene: TRBD2; V gene: TRBV12-5; J gene: TRBJ2-1; clone size: -; CDR3 protein: CASGSEAGGRAVGDEQFF; CDR3 DNA: TGTGCTAGTGGTTCTGAGGCGGGAGGTCGGGCGGTCGGGGATGAGCAGTTCTTC
D gene: TRBD2; V gene: TRBV4-1; J gene: TRBJ2-2; clone size: few; CDR3 protein: CASSHYAGGKSGELFF; CDR3 DNA: TGCGCCAGCAGCCACTACGCCGGGGGGAAGTCCGGGGAGCTGTTTTTT
D gene: -; V gene: TRBV28; J gene: TRBJ1-2; clone size: many; CDR3 protein: CASSTPQGLRYTF; CDR3 DNA: TGTGCCAGCAGTACGCCCCAGGGTCTCCGCTACACCTTC
D gene: -; V gene: TRBV7-2; J gene: TRBJ1-1; clone size: many; CDR3 protein: CASSIGRLNTEAFF; CDR3 DNA: TGTGCCAGCAGCATCGGACGCTTGAACACTGAAGCTTTCTTT
D gene: -; V gene: TRBV6-6; J gene: TRBJ2-7; clone size: many; CDR3 protein: CASSYLQGSEQYF; CDR3 DNA: TGTGCCAGCAGTTACTTACAGGGCAGCGAGCAGTACTTC